The text below deals with one TCR beta chain. Its antigen remains undetermined. The sample holds no much larger clone one base away, and base qualities are not on file. CDR1 and CDR2 (SGHDN, FVKESK) derive from the germline V gene. V loses 2 bases of germline sequence and J loses 9 bases, and the interval between the two ends is 17 bases. From its cysteine to its phenylalanine, the CDR3 spans 15 amino acids. Only the CDR3 DNA stays, 45 bases, in frame from base 1. This specimen belongs to a study of T-cell reconstitution after alpha-beta-depleted transplantation in children listed by TCRdb under 2016. Study-wide context: Using TCR repertoire profiling, the study followed T-cell immune reconstitution in a quantitative way in children after TCRalphabeta/CD19-depleted allogeneic hematopoietic cell transplantation.

Preparation of the library involved PCR. The data were produced on an Illumina HiSeq 2500. TCR libraries were prepared with molecular barcoding, using unique molecular identifiers to normalize TCRbeta repertoire quantification. Using fastp trimming at Q25 and MiXCR clonotype assembly, TCRdb reanalyzed the public sequencing data and kept in-frame beta chains. Here each entry gathers all rows of one CDR3 protein and keeps the most common genes and DNA. The sample table contains 700,000 to 950,000 distinct CDR3 sequences; only one count was recorded for roughly 16% of them. The ten largest clones take up approximately 4.5% of the sample. What this sample's treatment or condition label stands for: allogeneic hematopoietic cell transplantation with graft depleted of TCRalphabeta T cells and CD19 B cells. The transplant recipients were children given TCRalphabeta/CD19-depleted allogeneic hematopoietic cell grafts.

The paper's findings and limits, for the study overall: In some patients, high TCRbeta diversity at day 60 was attributed to recipient T cells and intrathymic progenitors that had survived conditioning. Over the following months the frequencies of hyperexpanded clones went down, and after one year T-cell counts and TCRbeta diversity were mostly credited to newly produced T cells. About two months after transplant, the apparently early recovery of alphabetaT-cell counts reportedly depended on just several hundred clones that had expanded rapidly and came from non-depleted graft cells.

The source is a male patient younger than 18 who had a stem cell transplant for acute lymphoblastic leukemia, so the T cells may come from the graft donor. Recombination linked TRBV14 to TRBJ2-1; the D region possibly corresponds to TRBD2 (7 bases align). Material: PBMCs, mostly from graft donor cells, obtained 360 days after TCRalphabeta/CD19-depleted stem cell transplant. The DNA is as follows: TGTGCCAGCAGCCAACGGGGGGCGTTTTATCCTGAGCAGTTCTTC. Its translation is CASSQRGAFYPEQFF.